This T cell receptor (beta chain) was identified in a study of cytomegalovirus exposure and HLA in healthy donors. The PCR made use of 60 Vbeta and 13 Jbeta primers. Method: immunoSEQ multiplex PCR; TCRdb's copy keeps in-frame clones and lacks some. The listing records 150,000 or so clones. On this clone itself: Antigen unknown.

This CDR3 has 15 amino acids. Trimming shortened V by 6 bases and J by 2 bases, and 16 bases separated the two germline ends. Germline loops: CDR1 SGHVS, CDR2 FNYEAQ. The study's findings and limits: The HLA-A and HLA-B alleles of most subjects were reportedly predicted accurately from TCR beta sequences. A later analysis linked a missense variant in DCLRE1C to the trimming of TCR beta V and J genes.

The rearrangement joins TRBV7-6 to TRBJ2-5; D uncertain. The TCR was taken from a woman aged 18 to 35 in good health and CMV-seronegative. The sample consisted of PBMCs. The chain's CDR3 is CASSLLPGPQETQYF. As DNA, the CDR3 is TGTGCCAGCAGTCTTCTGCCAGGCCCACAAGAGACCCAGTACTTC.